This T cell receptor (beta chain) stems from a study of cytomegalovirus exposure and HLA in healthy donors. Study overall: Most donors, just over 80% of roughly 400 genotyped, fell in the Caucasian-associated ancestry cluster. General study findings and limits: The records held CMV serostatus as the only immune exposure information.

This CDR3 is built from 16 residues. CDR1 is SGHNT and CDR2 is YYREEE in the germline V gene (reference sequence). V was trimmed by 2 bases and J by 7 bases, leaving 16 bases between them. As concerns this clone: What it recognizes is unknown.

Primers for the PCR totalled 60 Vbeta and 13 Jbeta. Here immunoSEQ multiplex PCR was the method, and the copy in TCRdb shows in-frame clones only, minus some. The table shows some 100,000 clones, with 75% occurring only once. Sequenced material: PBMCs. V and J are TRBV5-4 and TRBJ1-6; D might be TRBD1 (6 bases). The receptor was isolated from a male donor in good health and CMV-seropositive. The CDR3 nucleotides are TGTGCCAGCAGCTTTGCGGGGGGCGCGGAGAATTCACCCCTCCACTTT. Protein: CASSFAGGAENSPLHF.